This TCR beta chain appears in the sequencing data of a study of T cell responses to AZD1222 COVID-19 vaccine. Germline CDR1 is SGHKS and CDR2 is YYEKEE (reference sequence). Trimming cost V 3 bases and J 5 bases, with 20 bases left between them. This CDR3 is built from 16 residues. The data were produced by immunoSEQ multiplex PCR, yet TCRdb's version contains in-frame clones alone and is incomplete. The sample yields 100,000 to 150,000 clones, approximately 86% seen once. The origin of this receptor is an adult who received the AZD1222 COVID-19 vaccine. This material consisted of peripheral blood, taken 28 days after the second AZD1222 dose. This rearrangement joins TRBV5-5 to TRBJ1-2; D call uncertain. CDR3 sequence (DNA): TGTGCCAGCAGCTACGTAATGGGAGCCTCGGATTATGGCTACACCTTC. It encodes CASSYVMGASDYGYTF.